This TCR beta chain appears in the sequencing data of a study of blood T cell repertoires in COVID-19. Study-level background: Italy, Spain and the United States were the sources of the convalescent and acute COVID-19 samples. Sample material is recorded as cDNA or gDNA derived from T cells, B-cell-depleted T cells, or PBMCs.

Authors' data handling: Reference gene primer amplification yielded estimated nucleated cell counts. Produced via immunoSEQ multiplex PCR; TCRdb's table is partial and in-frame only. V and J calls and clone size come straight from that table; D and trimming were deduced from the DNA. The sample records roughly 220,000 clones, around 86% being singletons. Germline assignment: CDR1 SEHNR and CDR2 FQNEAQ (reference sequence). Germline trimming cut 1 base from V and 7 bases from J; bases unmatched to any gene: 2. The CDR3 consists of 13 residues. This TCR came from a woman aged 50 to 60 with COVID-19, enrolled during active disease. The J gene is TRBJ1-1, the V gene TRBV7-9, with 8 bases aligning to TRBD1. The sequenced material came from peripheral blood. In DNA, the CDR3 is TGTGCCAGCAGCTTAGAAGGGACAGGTGAAGCTTTCTTT. Protein sequence: CASSLEGTGEAFF.